Listed here are 26 T cell receptor beta chains from one sample, sequenced in a study of blood T cell repertoires in COVID-19. The repertoire was sequenced with immunoSEQ multiplex PCR; TCRdb's copy has only in-frame clones and lacks some. The sample lists hundreds of thousands of clones, under 90% occurring once. The material sequenced was PBMCs or T cells enriched from blood (not recorded which). Receptors were obtained from a woman aged 25 to 39 with acute COVID-19.

Details on this clone: The sample contains more than one DNA sequence encoding this CDR3. The V gene is TRBV7-9, the J gene TRBJ1-2, with a possible D match to TRBD1 (6 bases). This CDR3 is built from 13 residues. Trimming pared 3 bases from V and 4 bases from J, leaving 9 bases between. Germline V lookup: CDR1 SEHNR, CDR2 FQNEAQ (reference sequence). CDR3 sequence reads: CASSLGTPYGYTF. The CDR3, as DNA: TGTGCCAGCAGCTTGGGGACACCCTATGGCTACACCTTC.

The CDR3 DNA follows: TGTGCCAGCGGACTTTTGGGCACTGAAGCTTTCTTT. Translation: CASGLLGTEAFF. The chain links TRBV28 to TRBJ1-1; D call uncertain. Trimming took off 8 bases at V and 4 bases at J, with 11 bases between the two ends. In germline, CDR1 is MDHEN, CDR2 SYDVKM. The CDR3 covers 12 residues.

This clone was found a few times. V gene TRBV7-8 combines with J gene TRBJ1-2, with D hard to call. The V gene's germline CDR1 is SGHVS and CDR2 FQNEAQ. The CDR3 runs to 14 residues. Trimming stripped 2 bases from V and 0 bases from J, with 7 bases between. CDR3 sequence: CASSLSSSNYGYTF. CDR3 nucleotide sequence: TGTGCCAGCAGCTTATCGTCCTCTAACTATGGCTACACCTTC.

The genes are TRBV3-1 (or the pseudogene TRBV3-2) and TRBJ2-3, with 10 bases aligning to TRBD2. In germline, CDR1 is LGHDT, CDR2 YNNKEL (reference sequence). CDR3 length equals 15 residues. The V and J ends lost 2 bases and 6 bases, in that order; junction bases with no gene match: 5. The CDR3 region is CASSQFSGGRDTQYF. For the CDR3, the DNA is TGTGCCAGCAGCCAATTTAGCGGGGGGAGGGATACGCAGTATTTT.

The chain carries TRBV6-5 and TRBJ2-2, with D uncertain. V dropped 6 bases and J dropped 6 bases, with 11 bases sitting between them. The germline gives CDR1 MNHEY, CDR2 SVGAGI. The CDR3 length is 13 residues. In DNA form, the CDR3 reads TGTGCCAGCAGCCCGACTTCTCCCGGGGAGCTGTTTTTT. Translated, it gives CASSPTSPGELFF.

The chain recombines TRBV6-5 with TRBJ1-4, with a possible D match to TRBD1 (5 bases). This CDR3 contains 15 residues. The V gene lost 5 bases and the J gene lost 0 bases, with 10 bases spanning the gap. Germline lookup yields CDR1 MNHEY and CDR2 SVGAGI. This CDR3 is CASSRRQPTNEKLFF. CDR3 bases: TGTGCCAGCAGTCGAAGACAGCCAACTAATGAAAAACTGTTTTTT.

This rearrangement joins TRBV5-6 to TRBJ2-5; D uncertain. The V and J ends lost 3 bases and 4 bases respectively, with 10 bases between them. Germline V gene lookup returns CDR1 SGHDT and CDR2 YYEEEE. The CDR3 totals 13 residues. In DNA, the CDR3 is TGTGCCAGCAGCTATGTAGCTGGAGAGACCCAGTACTTC. Amino acids: CASSYVAGETQYF.

This sequence joins TRBV19 and TRBJ1-1, with TRBD1 matching over 9 bases. This CDR3 spans 15 amino acids. Trimming at V came to 7 bases and at J to 7 bases, leaving 13 bases not matched to a gene. Germline CDR1 LNHDA, CDR2 SQIVND (reference sequence). CDR3 nucleotides: TGTGCCAGTACCACCACATATACAGGGGGCAGTGAAGCTTTCTTT. Translating it yields CASTTTYTGGSEAFF. Supplemented by reference TRBV19 and TRBJ1-1, the full variable domain reads DGGITQSPKYLFRKEGQNVTLSCEQNLNHDAMYWYRQDPGQGLRLIYYSQIVNDFQKGDIAEGYSVSREKKESFPLTVTSAQKNPTAFYLCASTTTYTGGSEAFFGQGTRLTVV.

The CDR3 DNA reads as TGCGCCAGCAACAGGGACGAGAAGAATTCACCCCTCCACTTT. Its translation: CASNRDEKNSPLHF. J is TRBJ1-6 and V is TRBV10-1, with D possibly matching TRBD1 (6 bases). V dropped 7 bases and J dropped 7 bases, with 14 bases sitting between them. Looked up from germline, CDR1 is WNHNN and CDR2 is SYGVQD (reference sequence). CDR3 length: 14 amino acids.

The chain joins TRBV15 to TRBJ1-4, with D tentatively TRBD1 (6 bases). Germline V gene sequence: CDR1 LNHNV, CDR2 YYDKDF (reference sequence). The CDR3 is 15 amino acids. The germline V and J ends were trimmed by 3 bases and 2 bases, with 10 bases remaining between them. The CDR3 region has the DNA TGTGCCACCAGCAGTGGGGGCGGTACTAATGAAAAACTGTTTTTT. This translates into CATSSGGGTNEKLFF.

The CDR3 spells CASSKAGASYEQYF. DNA of the CDR3: TGTGCCAGCAGCAAAGCGGGGGCTTCCTACGAGCAGTACTTC. The rearrangement links TRBV27 to TRBJ2-7; 8 bases line up with TRBD2. The CDR3 runs 14 residues. Trimming removed 6 bases from V and 1 base from J; junction bases left unmatched: 5. Germline CDR1 is MNHEY and CDR2 is SMNVEV (reference sequence).

V and J are TRBV7-9 and TRBJ1-5; D may be TRBD1 (5 bases). This CDR3 contains 13 residues. V was cut by 4 bases and J by 6 bases, with 10 bases left in between. The germline CDR1 and CDR2 sequences are SEHNR and FQNEAQ (reference sequence). CDR3: CASSSQGSQPQHF. CDR3 DNA sequence: TGTGCCAGCAGCTCGCAGGGCAGTCAGCCCCAGCATTTT.

The V gene is TRBV7-2, the J gene TRBJ2-5; 14 bases map to TRBD2. Trimming at V came to 5 bases and at J to 5 bases, leaving 4 bases not matched to a gene. This CDR3 is 15 amino acids long. Germline CDR1 SGHTA, CDR2 FQGNSA. CDR3 DNA sequence: TGTGCCAGCAGCATCCGGACTAGCGGGGGGGAGACCCAGTACTTC. This encodes CASSIRTSGGETQYF.

J is TRBJ2-5 and V is TRBV7-2; D possibly corresponds to TRBD2 (6 bases). Germline V gene data show CDR1 as SGHTA and CDR2 as FQGNSA. The CDR3 contains 14 residues. V lost 7 bases and J 3 bases, leaving 15 bases between the germline ends. CDR3 DNA: TGTGCCAGCAACACGCTGACGGGGGAAGAGACCCAGTACTTC. This translates into CASNTLTGEETQYF.

The rearrangement uses TRBV9 and TRBJ2-7; D unclear. V dropped 0 bases and J dropped 4 bases, with 11 bases sitting between them. The CDR3 loop spans 14 amino acids. The germline CDR1 and CDR2 sequences are SGDLS and YYNGEE. CDR3 protein: CASSVGRVGYEQYF. CDR3 in DNA: TGTGCCAGCAGCGTAGGCCGGGTTGGGTACGAGCAGTACTTC.

CDR3 sequence: CASSMSPGYGYTF. CDR3 nucleotide sequence: TGTGCCAGTAGTATGTCCCCAGGCTATGGCTACACCTTC. This sequence joins TRBV19 and TRBJ1-2, with D uncertain. Per germline, CDR1 LNHDA and CDR2 SQIVND (reference sequence). Between the trimmed V and J ends, which lost 3 bases and 4 bases, there was a span of 9 bases. The CDR3 is 13 amino acids.

V is TRBV19 and J is TRBJ2-2, with 11 bases matching TRBD1. Germline CDR1 is LNHDA and CDR2 is SQIVND (reference sequence). The junction had 6 bases not matched to a gene; V was cut back by 4 bases and J by 2 bases. This CDR3 contains 17 residues. The DNA of the CDR3 is TGTGCCAGTAGTACGACCCGGACAGGGGGCAACACCGGGGAGCTGTTTTTT. Protein sequence: CASSTTRTGGNTGELFF.

Written as DNA, the CDR3 is TGTGCCAGCAGCTTCACACAGGGTACTGAAGCTTTCTTT. Translating gives CASSFTQGTEAFF. V gene TRBV7-3 combines with J gene TRBJ1-1; perhaps TRBD1 as D (6 bases). V dropped 3 bases and J dropped 5 bases, with 10 bases sitting between them. The CDR3 has 13 amino acids. Germline-derived CDR1 and CDR2 are SGHTA and FQGTGA.

The sample holds one count of this clone. This sequence joins TRBV15 and TRBJ2-2; D might be TRBD1 (6 bases). Trimming removed 1 base from V and 2 bases from J, with 8 bases in between. The germline gives CDR1 LNHNV, CDR2 YYDKDF (reference sequence). This CDR3 is built from 15 residues. The CDR3 region has the DNA TGTGCCACCAGCAGAGGCAGGGGTAACACCGGGGAGCTGTTTTTT. The encoded protein is CATSRGRGNTGELFF.

The chain employs TRBV20-1 and TRBJ2-5; TRBD2 is a possible D gene (6 bases). The CDR3 extends over 17 amino acids. V was cut by 3 bases and J by 0 bases, with 20 bases left in between. Germline V CDR1 and CDR2: DFQATT, SNEGSKA (reference sequence). The CDR3 is CSASPPPRGVYQETQYF. The CDR3 nucleotides are TGCAGTGCTAGTCCGCCCCCCCGCGGGGTGTACCAAGAGACCCAGTACTTC.

V and J are TRBV4-1 and TRBJ1-1; 7 bases fit TRBD1. CDR3 size: 16 residues. V lost 3 bases and J lost 0; bases outside the gene matches: 7. CDR1 MGHRA and CDR2 YSYEKL come from the germline V gene. The CDR3 DNA follows: TGCGCCAGCAGCCAGCCGGGACAGAGCATGAACACTGAAGCTTTCTTT. Its protein product is CASSQPGQSMNTEAFF.

This chain joins TRBV2 and TRBJ2-2, with D possibly matching TRBD1 (6 bases). This CDR3 comprises 16 residues. Trimming took 6 bases from V and 4 from J, leaving 18 bases between them. CDR1 and CDR2 (germline): SNHLY, FYNNEI. The CDR3 loop is CASRLGTRRVTGELFF. In nucleotides, the CDR3 is TGTGCCAGCAGACTTGGGACACGACGAGTCACCGGGGAGCTGTTTTTT.

The rearrangement uses TRBV9 and TRBJ2-3; TRBD2 aligns across 8 bases. Germline V gene sequence: CDR1 SGDLS, CDR2 YYNGEE. V shed 4 bases, J shed 2 bases, and the junction held 6 bases outside the gene matches. The length of the CDR3 is 15 residues. The CDR3 nucleotides read TGTGCCAGCAGCCCTAAGCGGGGGCTCACAGATACGCAGTATTTT. It translates to CASSPKRGLTDTQYF.

This clone came up once. The chain has TRBV2 and TRBJ1-2; TRBD1 matches 11 bases. After removal of 8 bases from V and 4 bases from J, the junction contained 3 bases not matched to a gene. CDR3 size: 13 residues. CDR1 is SNHLY, CDR2 FYNNEI, per germline. Here the CDR3 DNA reads TGTGCCAGCGGTGGGACAGGGGGCTATGGCTACACCTTC. The encoded protein is CASGGTGGYGYTF.

CDR3 nucleotide sequence: TGTGCCAGCAGCTTCGAAGACCGGGTCTCCTATAATTCACCCCTCCACTTT. As protein: CASSFEDRVSYNSPLHF. This chain joins TRBV7-9 and TRBJ1-6; no clear D. Trimming shortened V by 3 bases and J by 0 bases, and 12 bases separated the two germline ends. CDR1 and CDR2 (germline): SEHNR, FQNEAQ (reference sequence). The CDR3 has 17 amino acids.

This clone was seen a single time. The CDR3 DNA follows: TGTGCCAGCAGGCCCGGGACAGGGGGCGTAAACACTGAAGCTTTCTTT. This encodes CASRPGTGGVNTEAFF. V and J are TRBV2 and TRBJ1-1; 12 bases map to TRBD1. CDR3 length equals 16 residues. Per germline, CDR1 SNHLY and CDR2 FYNNEI. With V trimmed by 6 bases and J by 2 bases, 7 bases remained unmatched.